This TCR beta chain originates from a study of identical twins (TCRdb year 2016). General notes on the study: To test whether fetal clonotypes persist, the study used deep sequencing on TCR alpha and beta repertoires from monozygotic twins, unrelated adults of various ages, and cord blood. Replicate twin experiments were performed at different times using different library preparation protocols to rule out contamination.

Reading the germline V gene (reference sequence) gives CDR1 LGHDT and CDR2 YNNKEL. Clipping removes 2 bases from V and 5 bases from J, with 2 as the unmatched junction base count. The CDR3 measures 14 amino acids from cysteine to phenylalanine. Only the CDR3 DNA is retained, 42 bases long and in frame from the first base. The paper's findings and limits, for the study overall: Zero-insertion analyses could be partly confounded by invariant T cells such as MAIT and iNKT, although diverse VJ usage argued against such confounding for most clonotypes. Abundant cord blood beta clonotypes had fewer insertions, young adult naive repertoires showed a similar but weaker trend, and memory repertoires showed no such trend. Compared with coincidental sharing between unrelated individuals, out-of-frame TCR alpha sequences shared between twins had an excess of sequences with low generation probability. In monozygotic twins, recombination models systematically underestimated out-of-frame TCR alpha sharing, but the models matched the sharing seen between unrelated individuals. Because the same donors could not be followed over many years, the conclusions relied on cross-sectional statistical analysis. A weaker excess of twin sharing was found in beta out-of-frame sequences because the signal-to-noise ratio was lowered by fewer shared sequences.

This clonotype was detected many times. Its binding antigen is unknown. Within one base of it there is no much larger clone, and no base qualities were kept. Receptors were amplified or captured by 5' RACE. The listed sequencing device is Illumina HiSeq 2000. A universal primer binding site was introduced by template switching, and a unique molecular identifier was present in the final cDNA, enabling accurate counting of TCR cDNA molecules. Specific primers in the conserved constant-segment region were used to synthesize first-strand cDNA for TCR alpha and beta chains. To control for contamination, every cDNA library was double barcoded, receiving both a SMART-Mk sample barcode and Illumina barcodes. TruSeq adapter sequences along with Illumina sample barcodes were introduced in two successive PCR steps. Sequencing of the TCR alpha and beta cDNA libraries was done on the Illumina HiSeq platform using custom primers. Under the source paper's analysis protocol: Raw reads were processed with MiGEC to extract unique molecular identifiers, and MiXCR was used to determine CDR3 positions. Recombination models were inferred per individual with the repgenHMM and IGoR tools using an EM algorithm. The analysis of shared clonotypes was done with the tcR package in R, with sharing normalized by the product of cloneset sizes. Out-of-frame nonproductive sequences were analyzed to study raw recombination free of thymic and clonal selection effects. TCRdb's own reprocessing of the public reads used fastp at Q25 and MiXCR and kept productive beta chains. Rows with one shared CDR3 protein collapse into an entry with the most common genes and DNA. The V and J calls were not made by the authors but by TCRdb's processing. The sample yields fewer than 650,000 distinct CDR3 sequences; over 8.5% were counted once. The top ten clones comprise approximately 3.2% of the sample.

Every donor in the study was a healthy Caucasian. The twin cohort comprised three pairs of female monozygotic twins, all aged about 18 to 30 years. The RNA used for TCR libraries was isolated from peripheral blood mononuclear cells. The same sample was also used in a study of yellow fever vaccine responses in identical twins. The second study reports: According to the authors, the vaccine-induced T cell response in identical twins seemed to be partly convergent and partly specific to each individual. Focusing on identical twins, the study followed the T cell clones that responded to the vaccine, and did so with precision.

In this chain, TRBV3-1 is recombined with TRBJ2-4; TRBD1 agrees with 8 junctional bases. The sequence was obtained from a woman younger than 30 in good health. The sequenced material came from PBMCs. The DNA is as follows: TGTGCCAGCAGCCAACCGGGACAGGAAAACATTCAGTACTTC. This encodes CASSQPGQENIQYF.